This entry features one T cell receptor (beta chain) sequence. Unique molecular identifiers tagged the TCRbeta library. A single record per CDR3 protein comes from TCRdb applying MiXCR to the PCR reads. Among over 550,000 distinct CDR3 sequences listed, under 12% were seen once. The data were taken from a study of T-cell reconstitution after alpha-beta-depleted transplantation in children. The CDR3 contains 15 residues. V lost 0 bases, J lost 1 base, and 9 bases lay in between. Germline loops: CDR1 LGHNA, CDR2 YSLEER. This TCR derives from a human donor who donated a stem cell graft to a child with acute myeloid leukemia. The gene calls are TRBV4-3 and TRBJ1-1; D is unresolved. Specimen: PBMCs from the stem cell graft donor, collected from the stem cell graft. The DNA of the CDR3 is TGCGCCAGCAGCCAAGATGAGGGCTCGAACACTGAAGCTTTCTTT. This translates into CASSQDEGSNTEAFF.